A single T cell receptor (beta chain) is shown here with its context. The entirety of the isolated RNA underwent reverse transcription, so expressed TCRB transcripts were sequenced. TCRdb keeps only in-frame clones here, not all; method: immunoSEQ multiplex PCR. The sample carries about half a million clones, about 10% recorded once. The sample originates from a study of beta chain features in type 1 diabetes. This CDR3 is built from 16 residues. In germline, CDR1 is SNHLY, CDR2 FYNNEI. The J segment lost 4 bases and the V segment lost 3 bases, leaving 6 bases of the junction unmatched. The chain employs TRBV2 and TRBJ2-3; TRBD2 matches 11 bases. The sequencing input was naive CD4+ T cells from blood. The TCR comes from a woman aged 18-29 years in good health. DNA of the CDR3: TGTGCCAGCAGTGATCTAGCGGGAGGATTAGCAGATACGCAGTATTTT. Encoded protein: CASSDLAGGLADTQYF.